The rows below give T cell receptor beta chains drawn from one sample of a study of shared clonotypes between healthy human individuals. Assay used: immunoSEQ multiplex PCR; TCRdb lists only in-frame clones, some missing. Seen here are over 2 million clones, under 95% observed once, and the top ten hold 0.37%. The sample comprised naive CD4+ T cells from PBMCs. The receptor source for this set is a man in his late teens or twenties in good health. Some clones in this sample may be carry-over from other donors' samples. The CDR3 runs from the conserved cysteine through the conserved F or W. Each record gives: CDR3 DNA, CDR3 protein, J gene, D gene, CDR3 length, clone size, V gene. The D gene is left open where the match is weak. Clone size, where shown, is once, few, many, or a class for clones that have expanded.

CDR3 DNA: TGTGCCAGCAGCTTAGGGGGGCCAAGCTCCTACAATGAGCAGTTCTTC
CDR3 protein: CASSLGGPSSYNEQFF
J gene: TRBJ2-1
D gene: .
CDR3 length: 16
clone size: .
V gene: TRBV9

CDR3 DNA: TGTGCCAGCAGTTACGGCGGTTCGGGCACAGATACGCAGTATTTT
CDR3 protein: CASSYGGSGTDTQYF
J gene: TRBJ2-3
D gene: .
CDR3 length: 15
clone size: once
V gene: TRBV6-5

CDR3 DNA: TGTGCCAGCAGCGCCGGGACTAGCGGGAGGGCCGCGTGGGAGCAGTTCTTC
CDR3 protein: CASSAGTSGRAAWEQFF
J gene: TRBJ2-1
D gene: TRBD2
CDR3 length: 17
clone size: .
V gene: TRBV5-8

CDR3 DNA: TGTGCCAGCAGAGGACATATAAACAATGAGCAGTTCTTC
CDR3 protein: CASRGHINNEQFF
J gene: TRBJ2-1
D gene: .
CDR3 length: 13
clone size: .
V gene: TRBV6-5

CDR3 DNA: TGCGCCAGCAGCCTTACCCCGGGACAGGGGAATTCACCCCTCCACTTT
CDR3 protein: CASSLTPGQGNSPLHF
J gene: TRBJ1-6
D gene: TRBD1
CDR3 length: 16
clone size: .
V gene: TRBV4-1

CDR3 DNA: TGTGCCTGGAGCTCCGCTGTGATGGCTTTCTTT
CDR3 protein: CAWSSAVMAFF
J gene: TRBJ1-1
D gene: .
CDR3 length: 11
clone size: few
V gene: TRBV30

CDR3 DNA: TGTGCCAGCAGCCCCCAAGTTGGGGGGACTGAAGCTTTCTTT
CDR3 protein: CASSPQVGGTEAFF
J gene: TRBJ1-1
D gene: .
CDR3 length: 14
clone size: .
V gene: TRBV9

CDR3 DNA: TGTGCCATCAGTGACCTGGGGGTGAGGGGAAACACCATATATTTT
CDR3 protein: CAISDLGVRGNTIYF
J gene: TRBJ1-3
D gene: .
CDR3 length: 15
clone size: .
V gene: TRBV10-3

CDR3 DNA: TGTGCCAGCAGCCAAGATCAAGCGGACTCTGGAAACACCATATATTTT
CDR3 protein: CASSQDQADSGNTIYF
J gene: TRBJ1-3
D gene: .
CDR3 length: 16
clone size: .
V gene: TRBV4-2

CDR3 DNA: TGTGCCAGCAGCGCACAGGGTCGGGGCGGGGAGCTGTTTTTT
CDR3 protein: CASSAQGRGGELFF
J gene: TRBJ2-2
D gene: .
CDR3 length: 14
clone size: .
V gene: TRBV7-6

CDR3 DNA: TGTGCCAGCAGCTTAGTGCCAGTAGACACTGAAGCTTTCTTT
CDR3 protein: CASSLVPVDTEAFF
J gene: TRBJ1-1
D gene: .
CDR3 length: 14
clone size: .
V gene: TRBV7-2

CDR3 DNA: TGCGCCAGCAGCTTGGGACCAATGCCTGGAAACACCATATATTTT
CDR3 protein: CASSLGPMPGNTIYF
J gene: TRBJ1-3
D gene: .
CDR3 length: 15
clone size: .
V gene: TRBV5-1

CDR3 DNA: TGCGCCAGCAGCCCCCGGGACAGGGTAAATGAGCAGTTCTTC
CDR3 protein: CASSPRDRVNEQFF
J gene: TRBJ2-1
D gene: TRBD1
CDR3 length: 14
clone size: .
V gene: TRBV5-1

CDR3 DNA: TGTGCCAGCAGCCAAGTCGGACAGGGCGGAGAAAAACTGTTTTTT
CDR3 protein: CASSQVGQGGEKLFF
J gene: TRBJ1-4
D gene: TRBD1
CDR3 length: 15
clone size: .
V gene: TRBV6-1

CDR3 DNA: TGTGCCAGCAGCCCTAGCGGGTCCACAGATACGCAGTATTTT
CDR3 protein: CASSPSGSTDTQYF
J gene: TRBJ2-3
D gene: TRBD2
CDR3 length: 14
clone size: .
V gene: TRBV6-6

CDR3 DNA: TGTGCCAGCAGCTTAGGGTGGTCAGGGAGCACAGATACGCAGTATTTT
CDR3 protein: CASSLGWSGSTDTQYF
J gene: TRBJ2-3
D gene: .
CDR3 length: 16
clone size: .
V gene: TRBV7-8

CDR3 DNA: TGCGCCAGCAGTGAGTCGTTTGGCGAGCAGTACTTC
CDR3 protein: CASSESFGEQYF
J gene: TRBJ2-7
D gene: .
CDR3 length: 12
clone size: once
V gene: TRBV10-1

CDR3 DNA: TGCGCCAGCAGCTCGACCGGCCCCTTCTTCTTC
CDR3 protein: CASSSTGPFFF
J gene: TRBJ2-1
D gene: .
CDR3 length: 11
clone size: once
V gene: TRBV5-1

CDR3 DNA: TGTGCCAGCGCTTGGGACATTAGCTCCTACGAGCAGTACTTC
CDR3 protein: CASAWDISSYEQYF
J gene: TRBJ2-7
D gene: .
CDR3 length: 14
clone size: .
V gene: TRBV18

CDR3 DNA: TGTGCCAGCAGCCCTACCCGAGGCGGGAGGGGGTACAATGAGCAGTTCTTC
CDR3 protein: CASSPTRGGRGYNEQFF
J gene: TRBJ2-1
D gene: TRBD2
CDR3 length: 17
clone size: .
V gene: TRBV11-2

CDR3 DNA: TGTGCCAGCAGTGAGTTTCTGAATCGGCAGTATTTT
CDR3 protein: CASSEFLNRQYF
J gene: TRBJ2-3
D gene: .
CDR3 length: 12
clone size: .
V gene: TRBV6-1

CDR3 DNA: TGTGCCAGCAGCCTAGCGGGAGGCGCCCAAGAGACCCAGTACTTC
CDR3 protein: CASSLAGGAQETQYF
J gene: TRBJ2-5
D gene: TRBD2
CDR3 length: 15
clone size: .
V gene: TRBV11-3